The sequence of this T cell receptor beta chain was determined in a study of CD8 T cells in Susac syndrome. Reverse transcription of 0.5 to 1 ug RNA was performed with random hexamers. TCRdb called the immunoSEQ multiplex PCR reads again in MiXCR, with one record for every CDR3 protein. The data show 330,000 or so distinct CDR3 sequences, approximately 85% seen once. This CDR3 has 15 amino acids. V lost 1 base, J lost 8 bases, and 17 bases lay in between. CDR1 is SGHNT and CDR2 is YYREEE in the germline V gene (reference sequence). The V call is TRBV5-4, the J call TRBJ2-3, with D maybe TRBD2 (5 bases). This receptor was taken from a human donor with multiple sclerosis. Sample: CD8+ T cells from PBMCs. The CDR3 here is CASSLYSDWQVTQYF. CDR3 bases: TGTGCCAGCAGCTTGTATTCGGACTGGCAGGTTACGCAGTATTTT.